This TCR beta chain was documented in a study of T cell changes during pregnancy in multiple sclerosis. Germline V gene sequence: CDR1 MNHEY, CDR2 SMNVEV (reference sequence). This CDR3 is built from 13 residues. Trimming shortened V by 5 bases and J by 4 bases, and 11 bases separated the two germline ends. Sequenced by immunoSEQ multiplex PCR; TCRdb stores in-frame clones only, minus some. There are about 68,000 clones in the sample; approximately 90% occur only once, and around 1.5% lies in the top ten. This specimen was peripheral blood, taken in the third trimester of pregnancy. This sequence originates from a female donor with multiple sclerosis, enrolled in a pregnancy study. The genes are TRBV27 and TRBJ1-2, with TRBD1 as a possible D gene (6 bases). The CDR3 nucleotides are TGTGCCAGCAGTGTGACAGGACCCTATGGCTACACCTTC. The encoded protein is CASSVTGPYGYTF.